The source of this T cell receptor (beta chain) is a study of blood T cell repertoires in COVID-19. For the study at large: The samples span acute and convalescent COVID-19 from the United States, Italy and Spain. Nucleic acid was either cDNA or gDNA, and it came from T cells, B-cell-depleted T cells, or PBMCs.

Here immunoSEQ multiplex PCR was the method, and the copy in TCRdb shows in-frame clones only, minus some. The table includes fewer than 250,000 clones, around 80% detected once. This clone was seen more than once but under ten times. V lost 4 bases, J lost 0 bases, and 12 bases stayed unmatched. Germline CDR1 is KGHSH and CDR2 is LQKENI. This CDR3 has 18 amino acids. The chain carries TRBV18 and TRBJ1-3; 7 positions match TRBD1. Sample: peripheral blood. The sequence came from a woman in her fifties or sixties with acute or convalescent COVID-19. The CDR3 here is CASSRERTGLGSGNTIYF. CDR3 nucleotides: TGTGCCAGCTCACGGGAACGGACAGGCTTGGGCTCTGGAAACACCATATATTTT.